One and the same sample provided the 30 T cell receptor beta chains below, sequenced in a study of cytomegalovirus exposure and HLA in healthy donors. Produced via immunoSEQ multiplex PCR; TCRdb's table is partial and in-frame only. The table shows approximately 230,000 clones, with about 90% occurring only once. Material: PBMCs. The receptors come from a man aged 18-30 years in good health and CMV-seropositive.

The gene calls are TRBV18 and TRBJ1-5; D gene uncertain. CDR3 length: 14 amino acids. Trimming took off 5 bases at V and 7 bases at J, with 15 bases between the two ends. Germline V lookup: CDR1 KGHSH, CDR2 LQKENI. The CDR3 coding sequence is TGTGCCAGCTCATCCGACCGCAGCGGCCAGCCCCAGCATTTT. Protein sequence: CASSSDRSGQPQHF.

The V and J genes are TRBV4-3 and TRBJ2-5; D may be TRBD2 (6 bases). The germline V and J ends were trimmed by 0 bases and 3 bases, with 11 bases remaining between them. Germline CDR1 reads LGHNA; CDR2 reads YSLEER. The CDR3 is 15 residues long. The CDR3 sequence is CASSQDLTSKETQYF. DNA of the CDR3: TGCGCCAGCAGCCAAGATCTCACTAGCAAAGAGACCCAGTACTTC.

The V gene is TRBV18, the J gene TRBJ1-5, with TRBD1 matching 7 bases. The germline V gene encodes CDR1 KGHSH and CDR2 LQKENI. V trimming: 2 bases; J trimming: 6 bases; junction bases outside the gene matches: 7. The CDR3 is made up of 15 amino acids. The CDR3 is CASSPTGAVGQPQHF. Here the CDR3 DNA reads TGTGCCAGCTCACCAACAGGGGCGGTAGGTCAGCCCCAGCATTTT.

This sequence joins TRBV7-9 and TRBJ2-3, with D uncertain. Trimming took off 5 bases at V and 2 bases at J, with 8 bases between the two ends. Germline assignment: CDR1 SEHNR and CDR2 FQNEAQ (reference sequence). This CDR3 contains 13 residues. CDR3 loop: CASSRTLTDTQYF. CDR3 in DNA: TGTGCCAGCAGCCGAACCCTCACAGATACGCAGTATTTT.

This rearrangement joins TRBV6-5 to TRBJ1-2; a possible D gene is TRBD1 (6 bases). V was cut by 5 bases and J by 4 bases, with 17 bases left in between. The CDR3 has 15 residues. CDR1 is MNHEY, CDR2 SVGAGI, per germline. CDR3 loop: CASSPGQGKGYGYTF. The CDR3 DNA follows: TGTGCCAGCAGTCCGGGACAAGGGAAGGGCTATGGCTACACCTTC.

The J gene is TRBJ2-1, the V gene TRBV6-5, with unresolved D. The V gene's germline CDR1 is MNHEY and CDR2 SVGAGI. Trimming left V 5 bases short and J 0 bases short, with 11 bases between. The CDR3 contains 15 residues. The CDR3 loop reads CASSVDRASYNEQFF. In nucleotides, the CDR3 is TGTGCCAGCAGTGTCGATCGGGCCTCCTACAATGAGCAGTTCTTC.

V gene TRBV9 combines with J gene TRBJ1-1; no clear D. Germline V CDR1 and CDR2: SGDLS, YYNGEE. V was trimmed by 6 bases and J by 5 bases, leaving 14 bases between them. The CDR3 loop spans 13 amino acids. The CDR3 DNA is TGTGCCAGCAACGCTGAGGGAGTGACTGAAGCTTTCTTT. It encodes CASNAEGVTEAFF.

The chain uses TRBV5-1 and TRBJ1-2; D is undetermined. This CDR3 is built from 14 residues. Germline lookup yields CDR1 SGHRS and CDR2 YFSETQ. V was cut by 1 base and J by 5 bases, with 12 bases left in between. CDR3 protein: CASSLIGSGYGYTF. The CDR3 DNA sequence: TGCGCCAGCAGCTTGATAGGCTCTGGTTATGGCTACACCTTC.

This rearrangement joins TRBV11-2 to TRBJ2-7; the D gene is possibly TRBD1 (6 bases). CDR3 length equals 16 residues. Between the trimmed V and J ends, which lost 4 bases and 0 bases, there was a span of 16 bases. Germline-derived CDR1 and CDR2 are SGHAT and FQNNGV. CDR3 sequence reads: CASSWRWARGSYEQYF. DNA of the CDR3: TGTGCCAGCAGCTGGAGGTGGGCCAGGGGCTCCTACGAGCAGTACTTC. Complete variable domain (other parts from reference TRBV11-2 and TRBJ2-7): EAGVAQSPRYKIIEKRQSVAFWCNPISGHATLYWYQQILGQGPKLLIQFQNNGVVDDSQLPKDRFSAERLKGVDSTLKIQPAKLEDSAVYLCASSWRWARGSYEQYFGPGTRLTVT.

This clone turned up a few times. The chain joins TRBV11-2 to TRBJ2-1; D remains ambiguous. Germline V lookup: CDR1 SGHAT, CDR2 FQNNGV. Between the trimmed V and J ends, which lost 6 bases and 1 base, there was a span of 13 bases. The CDR3 loop spans 15 amino acids. The CDR3 DNA reads as TGTGCCAGCAGAAAGGTAGGGCAGTCCTACAATGAGCAGTTCTTC. It is translated as CASRKVGQSYNEQFF. The full variable domain, in which reference TRBV11-2 and TRBJ2-1 provide the parts outside the CDR3, is EAGVAQSPRYKIIEKRQSVAFWCNPISGHATLYWYQQILGQGPKLLIQFQNNGVVDDSQLPKDRFSAERLKGVDSTLKIQPAKLEDSAVYLCASRKVGQSYNEQFFGPGTRLTVL.

The chain recombines TRBV11-2 with TRBJ1-1; weak D call: TRBD1 (6 bases). The CDR3 is 14 residues long. CDR1 is SGHAT and CDR2 is FQNNGV in the germline V gene. The V gene lost 0 bases and the J gene lost 3 bases, with 8 bases spanning the gap. This CDR3 reads CASSLEGAYTEAFF. DNA of the CDR3: TGTGCCAGCAGCTTAGAGGGGGCGTACACTGAAGCTTTCTTT.

In this sample, this clone turned up once. The chain joins TRBV28 to TRBJ2-7; 9 bases match TRBD2. J lost 2 bases, V lost 2 bases, and 1 base had no gene match. Germline CDR1 reads MDHEN; CDR2 reads SYDVKM. The CDR3 has 14 residues. Here the CDR3 DNA reads TGTGCCAGCAGTTTAGTAGCGGGAGCCTACGAGCAGTACTTC. As protein: CASSLVAGAYEQYF.

The V gene is TRBV10-3, the J gene TRBJ1-4; TRBD1 might be the D (5 bases). Germline V gene lookup returns CDR1 ENHRY and CDR2 SYGVKD. The V gene lost 0 bases and the J gene lost 8 bases, with 16 bases spanning the gap. This CDR3 is 16 amino acids long. CDR3 sequence: CAISESNPGSGEKLFF. CDR3 DNA sequence: TGTGCCATCAGTGAGTCGAACCCAGGGTCAGGAGAAAAACTGTTTTTT.

In its sample, this clone was seen once. This chain joins TRBV11-1 and TRBJ2-2, with 15 nucleotides matching TRBD2. The CDR3 sequence is 17 residues long. Germline V lookup: CDR1 SGHAT, CDR2 FQDESV (reference sequence). The V gene end was trimmed by 4 bases and the J gene end by 4 bases; junction bases not matched to a gene: 4. The CDR3 nucleotides read TGTGCCAGCAGCTCCGGACTAGCGGGAGGGGGCACCGGGGAGCTGTTTTTT. This codes for CASSSGLAGGGTGELFF.

The chain joins TRBV5-6 to TRBJ2-7; 10 bases agree with TRBD2. The CDR3 covers 15 residues. V lost 3 bases, J lost 4 bases, and 7 bases stayed unmatched. Germline-derived CDR1 and CDR2 are SGHDT and YYEEEE. The CDR3 reads CASSSATSGLYEQYF. For the CDR3, the DNA is TGTGCCAGCAGCTCGGCGACTAGCGGGTTATACGAGCAGTACTTC.

As DNA, the CDR3 is TGCGCCAGCAGCTCCGCAGGGAAAGGGAACACCGGGGAGCTGTTTTTT. The encoded protein is CASSSAGKGNTGELFF. The chain employs TRBV5-1 and TRBJ2-2; weak D call: TRBD1 (5 bases). Looked up from germline, CDR1 is SGHRS and CDR2 is YFSETQ. The V end lost 3 bases, the J end lost 1 base, and 13 bases lay between the germline ends. CDR3 length equals 16 residues.

This chain joins TRBV5-6 and TRBJ2-7; the D is unclear. Germline V gives CDR1 SGHDT, CDR2 YYEEEE. V shed 4 bases and J shed 5 bases, with 22 bases lying between them. This CDR3 has 16 amino acids. CDR3 protein: CASSPHRVFSGNEQYF. CDR3 sequence (DNA): TGTGCCAGCAGCCCCCATCGGGTTTTCTCCGGCAACGAGCAGTACTTC.

The chain carries TRBV9 and TRBJ2-7, with D uncertain. Trimming took 2 bases from V and 2 from J, leaving 14 bases between them. This CDR3 spans 15 amino acids. Per germline, CDR1 SGDLS and CDR2 YYNGEE. The CDR3: CASSVTPAATYEQYF. DNA of the CDR3: TGTGCCAGCAGCGTTACCCCCGCAGCTACCTACGAGCAGTACTTC.

This chain links TRBV7-8 with TRBJ2-7; D may correspond to TRBD1 or TRBD2 (5 bases each). CDR3 length equals 13 residues. Deletions cut 5 bases from V and 0 bases from J, with 8 bases between. Germline V CDR1 and CDR2: SGHVS, FQNEAQ. CDR3 nucleotide sequence: TGTGCCAGCAGCCGGGACCACTCCTACGAGCAGTACTTC. This codes for CASSRDHSYEQYF.

The chain is built from TRBV27 and TRBJ2-3; 8 bases map to TRBD2. CDR1 and CDR2 (germline): MNHEY, SMNVEV (reference sequence). The CDR3 is made up of 15 amino acids. V lost 5 bases, J lost 2 bases, and 6 bases stayed unmatched. In nucleotides, the CDR3 is TGTGCCAGCAGTCCCCTAGCGGGCATCACAGATACGCAGTATTTT. Its protein product is CASSPLAGITDTQYF.

The chain couples TRBV27 to TRBJ2-5, with D hard to call. Germline V gene lookup returns CDR1 MNHEY and CDR2 SMNVEV (reference sequence). V lost 6 bases and J 3 bases, leaving 14 bases between the germline ends. The CDR3 is 14 amino acids. This CDR3 is CASSPTWAEETQYF. DNA for the CDR3: TGTGCCAGCAGCCCCACGTGGGCCGAAGAGACCCAGTACTTC.

The CDR3 nucleotides read TGTGCCAGCAGTTTATCGGCAGCCGCAGGTGACTACACCTTC. Encoded protein: CASSLSAAAGDYTF. This chain uses TRBV27 with TRBJ1-2; D unclear. Germline CDR1 and CDR2: MNHEY and SMNVEV (reference sequence). The CDR3 runs to 14 residues. The V end was cut by 0 bases, the J end by 10 bases, with 15 bases between.

J is TRBJ2-5 and V is TRBV2, with D hard to call. V shed 4 bases and J shed 1 base, with 7 bases lying between them. CDR3 length: 13 amino acids. CDR1 and CDR2 (germline): SNHLY, FYNNEI. The CDR3 DNA reads as TGTGCCAGCAGTGTGATCCGCCAAGAGACCCAGTACTTC. Protein sequence: CASSVIRQETQYF.

The CDR3 DNA reads as TGTGCCAGCAGTGAGGCTGGGGGAATGAATAATTCACCCCTCCACTTT. Amino acids: CASSEAGGMNNSPLHF. The chain is built from TRBV2 and TRBJ1-6, with a weak D call TRBD1 (5 bases). Germline CDR1 is SNHLY and CDR2 is FYNNEI. This CDR3 contains 16 residues. The V gene lost 3 bases and the J gene lost 5 bases, with 14 bases spanning the gap.

The chain recombines TRBV7-9 with TRBJ2-7; D remains unclear. In germline, CDR1 is SEHNR, CDR2 FQNEAQ (reference sequence). This CDR3 is built from 13 residues. Trimming pared 2 bases from V and 0 bases from J, leaving 5 bases between. Written as DNA, the CDR3 is TGTGCCAGCAGCTTAAGTAACTCCTACGAGCAGTACTTC. Amino acid sequence: CASSLSNSYEQYF. Combining the CDR3 with reference TRBV7-9 and TRBJ2-7 gives the whole variable domain DTGVSQNPRHKITKRGQNVTFRCDPISEHNRLYWYRQTLGQGPEFLTYFQNEAQLEKSRLLSDRFSAERPKGSFSTLEIQRTEQGDSAMYLCASSLSNSYEQYFGPGTRLTVT.

The chain has TRBV7-2 and TRBJ1-2; possible D gene TRBD1, 5 bases. The CDR3 consists of 14 residues. The V gene's germline CDR1 is SGHTA and CDR2 FQGNSA. V lost 4 bases and J 2 bases, leaving 11 bases between the germline ends. CDR3 in DNA: TGTGCCAGCAGCTCGGAGACAGTGAACTATGGCTACACCTTC. Translating it yields CASSSETVNYGYTF.

The J gene is TRBJ2-6, the V gene TRBV6-1; possible D gene TRBD1, 5 bases. This CDR3 contains 15 residues. In germline, CDR1 is MNHNS, CDR2 SASEGT. Trimming stripped 5 bases from V and 2 bases from J, with 10 bases between. As DNA, the CDR3 is TGTGCCAGCAGTCGGACACGAGCTGGGGCCAACGTCCTGACTTTC. Translation gives CASSRTRAGANVLTF.

V gene TRBV27 combines with J gene TRBJ2-1; D may be TRBD1 (6 bases). V was clipped by 3 bases and J by 15 bases, with 15 bases between them. The CDR3 has 12 amino acids. Per germline, CDR1 MNHEY and CDR2 SMNVEV (reference sequence). CDR3 sequence: CASSLGALELFF. The CDR3, as DNA: TGTGCCAGCAGTTTGGGGGCCCTGGAGTTGTTCTTC.

The CDR3 loop reads CASSEALTGNTEAFF. In DNA form, the CDR3 reads TGTGCCAGCAGTGAAGCGTTGACAGGGAACACTGAAGCTTTCTTT. The chain joins TRBV2 to TRBJ1-1; D possibly corresponds to TRBD1 (6 bases). CDR3 length equals 15 residues. The germline gives CDR1 SNHLY, CDR2 FYNNEI. V was trimmed by 0 bases and J by 1 base, leaving 9 bases between them.

The gene calls are TRBV27 and TRBJ1-3; weak D call: TRBD1 (5 bases). The CDR3 consists of 16 residues. Germline V gene sequence: CDR1 MNHEY, CDR2 SMNVEV (reference sequence). The V end was cut by 0 bases, the J end by 0 bases, with 9 bases between. CDR3 region: CASSLSMGGSGNTIYF. The CDR3 bases are TGTGCCAGCAGTTTATCCATGGGGGGCTCTGGAAACACCATATATTTT.